The 24 T cell receptor beta chains listed next were all sequenced from one sample in a study of response to subunit inactivated influenza vaccine. One entry per CDR3 protein, called by TCRdb with MiXCR from the RT-PCR reads. In the table there are 500,000 or so distinct CDR3 sequences, approximately 15% of which are singletons. The sequenced sample was CD4+ T cells sorted from PBMCs, obtained less than 30 months after vaccination. These receptors were obtained from a man between 50 and 75 years old who received an inactivated influenza vaccine.

The chain uses TRBV7-9 and TRBJ1-3; D is unclear. This CDR3 contains 16 residues. The V end lost 5 bases, the J end lost 0 bases, and 14 bases lay between the germline ends. Germline V gene data show CDR1 as SEHNR and CDR2 as FQNEAQ (reference sequence). CDR3 nucleotides: TGTGCCAGCAGCGGACTAAGGTTGAGCTCTGGAAACACCATATATTTT. This gives the protein CASSGLRLSSGNTIYF.

This clonotype has a handful of counts. The gene calls are TRBV24-1 and TRBJ2-3, with D perhaps matching TRBD2 (7 bases). The V end was cut by 3 bases, the J end by 4 bases, with 16 bases between. Germline values: CDR1 KGHDR, CDR2 SFDVKD. The CDR3 contains 16 residues. The CDR3 DNA reads TGTGCCACCAGTGATCCCACTGGAGGGGGGGCAGATACGCAGTATTTT. It specifies CATSDPTGGGADTQYF.

This sequence joins TRBV6-6 and TRBJ2-5, with a possible D match to TRBD2 (5 bases). Trimming shortened V by 6 bases and J by 5 bases, and 10 bases separated the two germline ends. This CDR3 has 12 amino acids. Germline CDR1 and CDR2: MNHNY and SVGAGI (reference sequence). The CDR3 loop reads CASRAGGETQYF. The CDR3 nucleotides are TGTGCCAGCAGGGCGGGTGGGGAGACCCAGTACTTC.

This clonotype has only a few counts. The CDR3, as DNA: TGTGCCAGCAGTCGACTAGCGGGACCCTACAATGAGCAGTTCTTC. Protein sequence: CASSRLAGPYNEQFF. The rearrangement joins TRBV3-1 to TRBJ2-1; 11 bases match TRBD2. Germline CDR1 reads LGHDT; CDR2 reads YNNKEL (reference sequence). This CDR3 is built from 15 residues. Trimming at V came to 6 bases and at J to 2 bases, leaving 3 bases not matched to a gene.

This clonotype was observed at least ten times. V and J are TRBV12-3 or TRBV12-4 and TRBJ2-7, with D perhaps matching TRBD1 (5 bases). V lost 5 bases and J 0 bases, leaving 11 bases between the germline ends. This CDR3 spans 14 amino acids. CDR3 bases: TGTGCCAGCAGTGCTCAGGGATCCTCCTACGAGCAGTACTTC. Its translation is CASSAQGSSYEQYF.

This chain joins TRBV20-1 and TRBJ2-3, with a weak D call TRBD1 (5 bases). The CDR3 runs 14 residues. Germline V gene sequence: CDR1 DFQATT, CDR2 SNEGSKA (reference sequence). V was shortened by 4 bases and J by 0 bases, with 11 bases between the two germline ends. CDR3 residues: CSANQGTSTDTQYF. The CDR3 DNA reads as TGCAGTGCTAACCAGGGAACTAGCACAGATACGCAGTATTTT.

In this sample, this clonotype turned up a few times. CDR3 region: CASSQVVSGETQYF. The CDR3 DNA follows: TGTGCCAGCAGCCAAGTCGTTAGCGGAGAGACCCAGTACTTC. The chain couples TRBV4-2 to TRBJ2-5, with a weak D call TRBD2 (6 bases). CDR1 LGHNA and CDR2 YNFKEQ come from the germline V gene. The CDR3 spans 14 residues. V gave up 1 base and J gave up 4 bases, with 10 bases separating them.

This clonotype was counted between two and nine times. This chain links TRBV3-1 with TRBJ2-7, with D perhaps TRBD1 or TRBD2 (5 bases each). The germline gives CDR1 LGHDT, CDR2 YNNKEL (reference sequence). Trimming cost V 1 base and J 0 bases, with 10 bases left between them. The CDR3 is 15 residues long. This CDR3 is CASSQGAGSSYEQYF. The CDR3 coding sequence is TGTGCCAGCAGCCAAGGGGCAGGGAGCTCCTACGAGCAGTACTTC.

In its sample, this clonotype was seen many times. The gene calls are TRBV3-1 and TRBJ2-7; D gene unclear. Germline CDR1 is LGHDT and CDR2 is YNNKEL (reference sequence). The CDR3 runs to 14 residues. Deletions cut 1 base from V and 7 bases from J, with 14 bases between. The CDR3 DNA reads as TGTGCCAGCAGCCAAGGGCCCTGGCTTTTAGAGCAGTACTTC. Translating it yields CASSQGPWLLEQYF.

The gene calls are TRBV10-3 and TRBJ2-7; a weak D match, TRBD1 (6 bases). V was clipped by 6 bases and J by 7 bases, with 10 bases between them. The CDR3 is 11 residues long. Per the germline V gene, CDR1 is ENHRY and CDR2 is SYGVKD. The CDR3 nucleotides read TGTGCCATCAGCGCCGACAGGGAGCAGTACTTC. Protein product: CAISADREQYF.

The chain uses TRBV3-1 and TRBJ1-1; D may be TRBD1 (6 bases). CDR3 size: 14 residues. Germline CDR1 reads LGHDT; CDR2 reads YNNKEL (reference sequence). V gave up 3 bases and J gave up 4 bases, with 12 bases separating them. Here the CDR3 reads CASSHHRVGTEAFF. CDR3 nucleotides: TGTGCCAGCAGCCACCACAGGGTGGGCACTGAAGCTTTCTTT.

J is TRBJ1-2 and V is TRBV10-3; D ambiguous. Trimming shortened V by 4 bases and J by 8 bases, and 17 bases separated the two germline ends. CDR3 length: 14 residues. Germline V lookup: CDR1 ENHRY, CDR2 SYGVKD. This CDR3 is CAISGGVDRRGYTF. The CDR3 nucleotides are TGTGCCATCAGTGGAGGAGTCGATCGGAGGGGCTACACCTTC.

The chain recombines TRBV20-1 with TRBJ1-2, with no clear D. Trimming removed 6 bases from V and 4 bases from J, with 9 bases in between. The CDR3 runs to 11 residues. The germline V gene encodes CDR1 DFQATT and CDR2 SNEGSKA (reference sequence). The CDR3 coding sequence is TGCAGTGCCACCCCTGGCTATGGCTACACCTTC. It is translated as CSATPGYGYTF.

This chain links TRBV7-9 with TRBJ2-1, with 10 bases that match TRBD1. Looked up from germline, CDR1 is SEHNR and CDR2 is FQNEAQ (reference sequence). V lost 5 bases to trimming and J lost 7 bases; unmatched junction nucleotides: 8. The CDR3 runs 15 residues. The CDR3 reads CASSLGGQGRNEQFF. CDR3 sequence (DNA): TGTGCCAGCAGCCTAGGGGGACAGGGGAGAAATGAGCAGTTCTTC.

The chain combines TRBV4-2 with TRBJ2-2; no clear D. The V gene lost 0 bases and the J gene lost 7 bases, with 15 bases spanning the gap. The CDR3 covers 16 residues. Germline CDR1 LGHNA, CDR2 YNFKEQ. The CDR3 is CASSQDLLVRIGELFF. CDR3 sequence (DNA): TGTGCCAGCAGCCAAGATTTGCTCGTCCGGATCGGGGAGCTGTTTTTT.

This clonotype was seen a handful of times. V usage is TRBV29-1 and J usage is TRBJ2-3; D remains ambiguous. The V gene lost 5 bases and the J gene lost 0 bases, with 9 bases spanning the gap. The CDR3 consists of 13 residues. CDR1 is SQVTM, CDR2 ANQGSEA, per germline. This CDR3 reads CSVRRTSTDTQYF. CDR3 in DNA: TGCAGCGTTCGTCGAACTAGCACAGATACGCAGTATTTT.

Of note for this clonotype: A much more abundant neighbour one base away suggests this may be a read error. J is TRBJ2-5 and V is TRBV20-1; 7 bases are a match to TRBD1. CDR1 is DFQATT and CDR2 is SNEGSKA in the germline V gene (reference sequence). CDR3 length: 16 amino acids. CDR3 residues: CCAREGMNRGQETQYF. As DNA, the CDR3 is TGCTGTGCTAGAGAAGGGATGAACAGGGGACAAGAGACCCAGTACTTC.

In its sample, this clonotype was seen a few times. The gene calls are TRBV7-9 and TRBJ2-7, with D perhaps matching TRBD1 (6 bases). This CDR3 contains 14 residues. Germline V gene data show CDR1 as SEHNR and CDR2 as FQNEAQ (reference sequence). Trimming removed 1 base at V and 3 bases at J, with 10 bases between. The CDR3 loop reads CASSLDWTDYEQYF. Here the CDR3 DNA reads TGTGCCAGCAGCTTAGATTGGACAGACTACGAGCAGTACTTC. Based on the CDR3 plus reference TRBV7-9 and TRBJ2-7, the full variable domain is DTGVSQNPRHKITKRGQNVTFRCDPISEHNRLYWYRQTLGQGPEFLTYFQNEAQLEKSRLLSDRFSAERPKGSFSTLEIQRTEQGDSAMYLCASSLDWTDYEQYFGPGTRLTVT.

This clonotype was seen a few times. As DNA, the CDR3 is TGTGCCACCAGTGACCCGACAGTAGCAGATACGCAGTATTTT. It yields the protein CATSDPTVADTQYF. V usage is TRBV24-1 and J usage is TRBJ2-3; D may be TRBD1 (5 bases). The CDR3 extends over 14 amino acids. The germline V gene encodes CDR1 KGHDR and CDR2 SFDVKD. V was pared by 4 bases and J by 4 bases, with 11 bases between.

This clonotype was recorded at least ten times. This sequence joins TRBV6-2 or TRBV6-3 and TRBJ2-1; possibly TRBD2 for D (6 bases). Germline V CDR1 and CDR2: MNHEY, SVGEGT. The CDR3 length is 18 residues. V was shortened by 2 bases and J by 5 bases, with 22 bases between the two germline ends. DNA of the CDR3: TGTGCCAGCAGTTACGTAGGGAGGCTAGTCCAAGGGCACAATGAGCAGTTCTTC. It yields the protein CASSYVGRLVQGHNEQFF.

In regard to this clonotype: At one of its ends the junction is not consistent with the germline gene, which may arise from a read error. The gene calls are TRBV28 and TRBJ2-7; D perhaps matches TRBD1 (6 bases). Germline-derived CDR1 and CDR2 are MDHEN and SYDVKM. The CDR3 runs to 13 residues. The CDR3 nucleotides are TGTGCCAGCAGTACGGGACACACCTACGAGCTGTACTTC. The encoded protein is CASSTGHTYELYF.

This clonotype has just a few counts. J is TRBJ2-4 and V is TRBV29-1; 8 nucleotides match TRBD2. V lost 5 bases to trimming and J lost 1 base; unmatched junction nucleotides: 4. The CDR3 contains 14 residues. Germline V gene data show CDR1 as SQVTM and CDR2 as ANQGSEA. As DNA, the CDR3 is TGCAGCGTTACGACTAGCGTGGCCAAAAACATTCAGTACTTC. Residues: CSVTTSVAKNIQYF.

CDR3 residues: CASHEGNTEAFF. In DNA, the CDR3 is TGTGCCTCGCACGAAGGGAACACTGAAGCTTTCTTT. V usage is TRBV30 and J usage is TRBJ1-1; D is undetermined. CDR1 is GTSNPN, CDR2 SVGIG, per germline (reference sequence). The ends were cut back, 7 bases at V and 1 base at J, with 10 bases in the middle. This CDR3 region has 12 residues.

The rearrangement uses TRBV28 and TRBJ2-7; D ambiguous. CDR3 size: 14 residues. V gave up 6 bases and J gave up 3 bases, with 15 bases separating them. Germline CDR1 and CDR2: MDHEN and SYDVKM. The CDR3 loop reads CASREDARNYEQYF. The CDR3 DNA sequence: TGTGCCAGCAGGGAAGACGCCCGGAACTACGAGCAGTACTTC.